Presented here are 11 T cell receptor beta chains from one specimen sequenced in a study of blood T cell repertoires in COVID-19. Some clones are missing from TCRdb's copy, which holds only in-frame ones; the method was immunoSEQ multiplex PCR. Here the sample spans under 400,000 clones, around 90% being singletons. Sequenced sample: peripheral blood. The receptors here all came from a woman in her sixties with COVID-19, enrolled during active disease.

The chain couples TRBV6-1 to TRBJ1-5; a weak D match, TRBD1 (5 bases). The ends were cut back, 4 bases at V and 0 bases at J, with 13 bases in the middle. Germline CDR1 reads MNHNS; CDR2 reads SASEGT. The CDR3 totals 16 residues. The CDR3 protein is CASSALGQFSNQPQHF. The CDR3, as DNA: TGTGCCAGCAGTGCCCTGGGGCAATTTAGCAATCAGCCCCAGCATTTT.

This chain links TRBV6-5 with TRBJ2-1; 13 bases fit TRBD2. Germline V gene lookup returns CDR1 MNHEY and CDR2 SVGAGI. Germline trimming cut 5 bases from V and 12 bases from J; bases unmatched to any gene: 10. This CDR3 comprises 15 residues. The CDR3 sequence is CASSTSGLAGAGQFF. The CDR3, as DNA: TGTGCCAGCAGTACCTCTGGACTAGCGGGGGCAGGGCAGTTCTTC.

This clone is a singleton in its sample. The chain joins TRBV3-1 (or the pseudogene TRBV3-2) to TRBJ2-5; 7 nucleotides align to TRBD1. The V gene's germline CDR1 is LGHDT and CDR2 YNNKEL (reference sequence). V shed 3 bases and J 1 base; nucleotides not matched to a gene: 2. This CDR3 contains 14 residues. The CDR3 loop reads CASSQRQGQETQYF. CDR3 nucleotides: TGTGCCAGCAGCCAGCGACAGGGCCAAGAGACCCAGTACTTC.

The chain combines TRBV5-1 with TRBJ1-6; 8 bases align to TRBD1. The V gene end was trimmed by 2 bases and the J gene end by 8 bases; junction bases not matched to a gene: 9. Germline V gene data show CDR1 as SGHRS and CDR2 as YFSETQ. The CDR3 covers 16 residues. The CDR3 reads CASSLNAGRGHSPLHF. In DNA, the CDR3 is TGCGCCAGCAGCTTAAACGCGGGCAGGGGGCATTCACCCCTCCACTTT.

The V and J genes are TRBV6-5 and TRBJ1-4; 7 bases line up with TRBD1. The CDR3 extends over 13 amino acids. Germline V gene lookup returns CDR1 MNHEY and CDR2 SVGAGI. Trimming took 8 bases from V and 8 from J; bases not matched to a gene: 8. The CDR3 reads CASGRTGGEKLFF. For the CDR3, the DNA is TGTGCCAGCGGTAGGACAGGAGGGGAAAAACTGTTTTTT.

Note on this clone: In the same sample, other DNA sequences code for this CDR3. This CDR3 reads CASRRDSSYEQYF. The CDR3 DNA reads TGTGCCAGCAGGAGGGACAGCTCCTACGAGCAGTACTTC. This chain joins TRBV12-3 or TRBV12-4 and TRBJ2-7; 7 bases align to TRBD1. Trimming at V came to 6 bases and at J to 0 bases, leaving 2 bases not matched to a gene. The CDR3 covers 13 residues.

CDR3 nucleotide sequence: TGTGCCAGCAGTGACCGGCCAGAGGCTTTACCCCAGCATTTT. As protein: CASSDRPEALPQHF. The chain joins TRBV25-1 to TRBJ1-5; D is ambiguous. This CDR3 has 14 amino acids. From germline, CDR1 is MGHDK and CDR2 SYGVNS. Trimming removed 3 bases from V and 10 bases from J, with 16 bases in between.

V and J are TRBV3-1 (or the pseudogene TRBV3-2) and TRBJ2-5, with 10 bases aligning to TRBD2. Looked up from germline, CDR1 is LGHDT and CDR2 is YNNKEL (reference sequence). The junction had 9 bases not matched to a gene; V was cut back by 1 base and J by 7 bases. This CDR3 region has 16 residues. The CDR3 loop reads CASSQGGTSGVGTQYF. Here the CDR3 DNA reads TGTGCCAGCAGCCAAGGGGGTACTAGCGGGGTGGGGACCCAGTACTTC.

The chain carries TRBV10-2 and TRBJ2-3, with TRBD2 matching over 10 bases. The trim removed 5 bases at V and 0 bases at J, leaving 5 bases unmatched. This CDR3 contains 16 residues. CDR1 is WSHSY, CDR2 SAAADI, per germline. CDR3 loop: CASSPLAGASTDTQYF. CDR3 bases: TGCGCCAGCAGTCCCCTAGCGGGGGCTAGCACAGATACGCAGTATTTT.

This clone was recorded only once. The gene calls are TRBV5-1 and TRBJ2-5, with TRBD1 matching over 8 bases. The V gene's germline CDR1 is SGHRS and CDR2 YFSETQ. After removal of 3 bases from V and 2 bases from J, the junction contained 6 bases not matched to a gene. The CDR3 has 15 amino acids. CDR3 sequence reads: CASSSGGAGQETQYF. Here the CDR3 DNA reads TGCGCCAGCAGCTCAGGGGGCGCGGGGCAAGAGACCCAGTACTTC.

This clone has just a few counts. The CDR3 sequence: CASSPYPGNSGYTF. As DNA, the CDR3 is TGTGCCAGCAGTCCGTATCCCGGGAATTCGGGCTACACCTTC. The J gene is TRBJ1-2, the V gene TRBV27; D gene uncertain. The CDR3 is 14 residues long. Germline CDR1 is MNHEY and CDR2 is SMNVEV (reference sequence). V gave up 5 bases and J gave up 8 bases, with 18 bases separating them.